This entry features one T cell receptor beta chain sequence. Libraries were prepared by immunoSEQ multiplex PCR; TCRdb keeps only in-frame clonotypes and omits some of them. Among about 150,000 clones listed, 94% were seen once. These data are taken from a study of control samples from healthy donors and cancer patients. There are 14 residues in the CDR3. The germline CDR1 and CDR2 sequences are MNHNS and SASEGT. V gave up 6 bases and J gave up 10 bases; unmatched junction bases: 8. This chain connects TRBV6-1 to TRBJ1-6, with 8 bases that match TRBD1. This clonotype was sampled from a woman younger than 30 in good health. The material sequenced was blood. The CDR3 sequence is CASRDRDRWSPLHF. CDR3 DNA sequence: TGTGCCAGCAGGGACAGGGACAGATGGTCACCCCTCCACTTT.